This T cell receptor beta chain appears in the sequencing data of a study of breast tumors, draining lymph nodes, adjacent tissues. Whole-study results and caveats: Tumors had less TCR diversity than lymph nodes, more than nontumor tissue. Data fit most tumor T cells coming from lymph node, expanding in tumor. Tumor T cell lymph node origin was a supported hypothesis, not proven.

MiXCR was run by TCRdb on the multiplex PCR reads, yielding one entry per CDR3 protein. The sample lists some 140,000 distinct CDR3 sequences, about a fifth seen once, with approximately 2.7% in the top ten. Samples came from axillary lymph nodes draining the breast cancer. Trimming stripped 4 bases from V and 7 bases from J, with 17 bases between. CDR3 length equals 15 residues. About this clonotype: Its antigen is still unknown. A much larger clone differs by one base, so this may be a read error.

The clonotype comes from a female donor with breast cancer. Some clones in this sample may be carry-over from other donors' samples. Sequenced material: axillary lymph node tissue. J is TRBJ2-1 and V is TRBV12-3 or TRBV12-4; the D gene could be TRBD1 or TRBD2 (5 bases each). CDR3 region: CASSSRDGARNEQFF. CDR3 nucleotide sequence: TGTGCCAGCAGTTCCCGGGACGGGGCTCGTAATGAGCAGTTCTTC.